This is a list of T cell receptor beta chains from one sample in a study of shared clonotypes between healthy human individuals. Assay: immunoSEQ multiplex PCR; the TCRdb copy retains only in-frame clones and omits some. Here the sample spans roughly 2.2 million clones, 80% to 95% being singletons. Material for sequencing was naive CD4+ T cells from PBMCs. These receptor sequences come from a man younger than 35 in good health. Some clones in this sample may be carry-over from other donors' samples. Each CDR3 is given with its conserved first and last residue. A D gene is named only where the DNA matches it firmly. Not every row has a clone size; where given, it reads once, few, many or a size class.

>-|TRBJ1-1|13|-|TRBV5-5
TGTGCCAGCTCCGGCAGGGTGGGCACTGAAGCTTTCTTT
CASSGRVGTEAFF
>-|TRBJ2-1|13|-|TRBV7-3
TGTGCCAGCAGCGATCGGACTCCTAATGAGCAGTTCTTC
CASSDRTPNEQFF
>once|TRBJ2-7|12|TRBD2|TRBV28
TGTGCCAGCCGGACTAGCGGCTACGAGCAGTACTTC
CASRTSGYEQYF
>-|TRBJ2-7|16|-|TRBV19
TGTGCCAGTAGTATAGGCGGGGAAATCCCCCTTGGCGAGCAGTACTTC
CASSIGGEIPLGEQYF
>-|TRBJ2-2|14|TRBD1|TRBV2
TGTGCCAGCCGCCGCCAGGGGGACACCGGGGAGCTGTTTTTT
CASRRQGDTGELFF
>-|TRBJ2-1|16|TRBD2|TRBV5-8
TGTGCCAGCAGCTTGTTTCTAGCGGGAGACTACAATGAGCAGTTCTTC
CASSLFLAGDYNEQFF
>-|TRBJ2-2|13|TRBD1|TRBV18
TGTGCCAGCTCAAGCAGGGGGCGCGGGGAGCTGTTTTTT
CASSSRGRGELFF
>-|TRBJ2-2|21|-|TRBV28
TGTGCCAGCAGTTTAAGGCAGGGGAGACCTAGGGGGGAGTTAGACACCGGGGAGCTGTTTTTT
CASSLRQGRPRGELDTGELFF
>-|TRBJ2-6|14|-|TRBV11-2
TGTGCCACCCGTGGGAGGTCTGGGGCCAACGTCCTGACTTTC
CATRGRSGANVLTF
>-|TRBJ2-1|14|-|TRBV11-2
TGTGCCAGCAGCTTTCAGGTGGGGCGCACTGAGCAGTTCTTC
CASSFQVGRTEQFF
>once|TRBJ2-7|14|TRBD2|TRBV5-1
TGCGCCAGCAGCTTGTCTAGCGGGTCCTACGAGCAGTACTTC
CASSLSSGSYEQYF
>-|TRBJ2-1|16|-|TRBV18
TGTGCCAGCTCACAAAGCACTAGCTTCGATGGGGATGAGCAGTTCTTC
CASSQSTSFDGDEQFF
>-|TRBJ2-1|13|TRBD2|TRBV28
TGTGCCAGCAGTTTGGTAGCGGGCTTCGAGCAGTTCTTC
CASSLVAGFEQFF
>-|TRBJ2-7|15|TRBD1|TRBV27
TGTGCCAGCACCGAATCGGACAGGCCTTTGCGCGAGCAGTACTTC
CASTESDRPLREQYF
>-|TRBJ2-3|15|-|TRBV7-2
TGTGCCAGCAGCTGGGCCAGGGTACGCACAGATACGCAGTATTTT
CASSWARVRTDTQYF
>-|TRBJ2-5|13|-|TRBV18
TGTGCCAGCTCACCTGGCCTTCAAGAGACCCAGTACTTC
CASSPGLQETQYF
>-|TRBJ2-7|12|-|TRBV11-2
TGTGCCAGCAGCATAGCCGTCCACGAGCAGTACTTC
CASSIAVHEQYF
>-|TRBJ1-1|17|TRBD1|TRBV5-1
TGCGCCAGCAGCTTGCGTATTTCTGTTGGCAGGGGGCAGGAAGCTTTCTTT
CASSLRISVGRGQEAFF
>-|TRBJ2-7|16|TRBD1|TRBV6-6
TGTGCCAGCAGTTACTCCCAGGGGGCGAAGGCCTACGAGCAGTACTTC
CASSYSQGAKAYEQYF
>-|TRBJ1-4|18|TRBD1|TRBV28
TGTGCCAGCAGTTTAGGCCCCGGGACAGGGTTCGATGATGAAAAACTGTTTTTT
CASSLGPGTGFDDEKLFF
>-|TRBJ2-1|15|-|TRBV7-9
TGTGCTACAGTAGAGGGAGCCCTCCTCCACAATGAGCAGTTCTTC
CATVEGALLHNEQFF
>-|TRBJ2-7|12|-|TRBV5-1
TGCGCCAGCAGCTTTAGGGGTGACGAGCAGTACTTC
CASSFRGDEQYF
>once|TRBJ2-1|14|-|TRBV19
TGTGCCAGTAGTCCACTACAGGGATGGGATGAGCAGTTCTTC
CASSPLQGWDEQFF
>-|TRBJ2-5|14|-|TRBV7-9
TGTGCCAGCAGCTTAAAGGGAATAGGAGAGACCCAGTACTTC
CASSLKGIGETQYF
>-|TRBJ2-1|16|TRBD2|TRBV11-2
TGTGCCAGCAGCCCCCTGGTGGCGGGAGGGTGGAATGAGCAGTTCTTC
CASSPLVAGGWNEQFF
>once|TRBJ1-2|15|TRBD1|TRBV7-2
TGTGCCAGCAGCCGCACGGGCAGGGGGGGCTATGGCTACACCTTC
CASSRTGRGGYGYTF
>-|TRBJ2-5|11|-|TRBV25-1
TGTGCCAGCAGTGCGCGAGAGACCCAGTACTTC
CASSARETQYF
>-|TRBJ1-5|18|-|TRBV19
TGTGCCAGTAGTCCCCCAAGGTCAGGGAGTTATAGCAATCAGCCCCAGCATTTT
CASSPPRSGSYSNQPQHF
>-|TRBJ2-7|14|TRBD2|TRBV19
TGTGCCAGTAGTGCTCAGCGGGAGGCCTACGAGCAGTACTTC
CASSAQREAYEQYF
>-|TRBJ1-5|16|-|TRBV5-1
TGCGCCAGCAGCTTGGGGTTCGGTCGGGAGGATCAGCCCCAGCATTTT
CASSLGFGREDQPQHF
>-|TRBJ2-6|18|TRBD2|TRBV7-3
TGTGCCAGCAGCCCGGGACTAGCGGGAGCCAGTGGGGCCAACGTCCTGACTTTC
CASSPGLAGASGANVLTF
>-|TRBJ1-1|12|TRBD1|TRBV7-9
TGTGCCAGCAGCCACCGGGACAGGGGTGCTTTCTTT
CASSHRDRGAFF
>-|TRBJ2-7|16|TRBD2|TRBV5-1
TGCGCCAGCAGCTTGGGACTAGCGGGAGGGGTCTACGAGCAGTACTTC
CASSLGLAGGVYEQYF
>once|TRBJ2-7|14|TRBD2|TRBV10-3
TGTGCCATCAGTATGGGAGGGTACTTGGCCGAGCAGTACTTC
CAISMGGYLAEQYF
>-|TRBJ1-5|13|TRBD1|TRBV2
TGTGCCAGCAACAGGGGCGGCAATCAGCCCCAGCATTTT
CASNRGGNQPQHF
>-|TRBJ2-1|19|-|TRBV11-2
TGTGCCAGCAGCCGCCCGATGAAGCAAGCCTCGAGCTCCTACAATGAGCAGTTCTTC
CASSRPMKQASSSYNEQFF
>-|TRBJ1-4|15|TRBD1|TRBV9
TGTGCCAGCAGCGGAATGACAGGGCGAATCGAAAAACTGTTTTTT
CASSGMTGRIEKLFF
>-|TRBJ2-7|13|TRBD2|TRBV30
TGTGCCTGGAGACTAGCGGGAGTTGGCGAGCAGTACTTC
CAWRLAGVGEQYF
>few|TRBJ2-2|16|-|TRBV18
TGTGCCAGCTCACCATGGGGGGACCCCGACACCGGGGAGCTGTTTTTT
CASSPWGDPDTGELFF
>-|TRBJ2-5|15|-|TRBV19
TGTGCCAGTAGTATTGGGGGCCCTCGGGCAGAGACCCAGTACTTC
CASSIGGPRAETQYF
>-|TRBJ1-1|13|-|TRBV27
TGTGCCAGCAAAAAGGCTAATGGGGTTGAAGCTTTCTTT
CASKKANGVEAFF
>-|TRBJ1-3|13|-|TRBV19
TGTGCCAGTAGTATCGGCCGCGGAAACACCATATATTTT
CASSIGRGNTIYF
>-|TRBJ2-7|15|TRBD1|TRBV7-9
TGTGCCAGCAGCCAGGGGACAGGCTACCTCTACGAGCAGTACTTC
CASSQGTGYLYEQYF
>-|TRBJ2-7|16|-|TRBV7-8
TGTGCCAGCAGCTTAAGTCGTCGAGAGGGGCCCCTCGAGCAGTACTTC
CASSLSRREGPLEQYF
>-|TRBJ2-7|12|-|TRBV7-6
TGTGCCAGCAGCCAAACGACGCGGGAGCAGTACTTC
CASSQTTREQYF
>-|TRBJ1-1|14|-|TRBV7-9
TGTGCCAGCATCCTCTCGGAAGGTTACACTGAAGCTTTCTTT
CASILSEGYTEAFF
>-|TRBJ2-7|13|-|TRBV29-1
TGCAGCGCCGCGGCAGACAGCACCTACGAGCAGTACTTC
CSAAADSTYEQYF
>-|TRBJ2-1|14|-|TRBV29-1
TGCAGCGCCGGAGGGTCCTTTTCCTACAATGAGCAGTTCTTC
CSAGGSFSYNEQFF
>-|TRBJ1-1|15|-|TRBV7-2
TGTGCCAGCAGCTCTAGGGGGGCCAGGGACACTGAAGCTTTCTTT
CASSSRGARDTEAFF
>-|TRBJ2-1|13|TRBD1|TRBV7-7
TGTGCCAGCAGCCAGGACAGGAACAATGAGCAGTTCTTC
CASSQDRNNEQFF